The 7 T cell receptor beta chains given below trace back to one sample, sequenced in a study of T cells in Graves' hyperthyroidism and ophthalmopathy. There were TCR beta CDR3 regions amplified from RNA transcripts. Initially, a first-round RT-PCR of the TCR CDR3 employed the HTBI primer set. TCRdb called the multiplex PCR reads again in MiXCR, with one record for every CDR3 protein. The repertoire consists of hundreds of thousands of distinct CDR3 sequences, with 46% occurring once and the leading ten covering 8.2%. Specimen: peripheral blood or thyroid tissue (not recorded which). The receptors were gathered from a woman between 18 and 30 years old with Graves' hyperthyroidism.

This clonotype was detected a few times. This chain uses TRBV20-1 with TRBJ2-7; D is possibly TRBD2 (5 bases). The CDR3 runs to 16 residues. The V gene's germline CDR1 is DFQATT and CDR2 SNEGSKA (reference sequence). V was cut by 2 bases and J by 0 bases, with 17 bases left in between. The CDR3 here is CSARSSKWRASYEQYF. CDR3 nucleotides: TGCAGTGCTAGATCTTCGAAGTGGCGGGCCTCCTACGAGCAGTACTTC.

The chain combines TRBV11-2 with TRBJ2-5; D is undetermined. Germline V gene lookup returns CDR1 SGHAT and CDR2 FQNNGV. This CDR3 is 12 amino acids long. The germline V and J ends were trimmed by 5 bases and 7 bases, with 11 bases remaining between them. The CDR3 DNA is TGTGCCAGCAGCCACACGCGAGGGACCCAGTACTTC. Translated: CASSHTRGTQYF.

This clonotype showed up many times. The chain is built from TRBV4-3 and TRBJ1-2; D remains unclear. The V gene lost 1 base and the J gene lost 4 bases, with 7 bases spanning the gap. This CDR3 is built from 13 residues. In germline, CDR1 is LGHNA, CDR2 YSLEER. The CDR3 DNA sequence: TGCGCCAGCAGCCAAGGGACCGTCTATGGCTACACCTTC. It codes for CASSQGTVYGYTF.

The chain joins TRBV7-9 to TRBJ1-2; D unresolved. The CDR3 extends over 14 amino acids. Germline V gene data show CDR1 as SEHNR and CDR2 as FQNEAQ (reference sequence). V gave up 5 bases and J gave up 6 bases, with 16 bases separating them. CDR3 in amino acids: CASSQGKGINGYTF. CDR3 bases: TGTGCCAGCAGCCAAGGGAAGGGAATTAATGGCTACACCTTC.

This clonotype was seen a few times. The V gene is TRBV2, the J gene TRBJ2-2; D may correspond to TRBD1 or TRBD2 (6 bases each). Trimming took 6 bases from V and 5 from J, leaving 19 bases between them. This CDR3 spans 16 amino acids. Germline CDR1 SNHLY, CDR2 FYNNEI. CDR3: CASRHGGGRATGELFF. In DNA form, the CDR3 reads TGTGCCAGCAGACACGGAGGGGGGCGAGCTACCGGGGAGCTGTTTTTT.

This rearrangement joins TRBV24-1 to TRBJ2-5; 10 nucleotides line up with TRBD1. The V gene's germline CDR1 is KGHDR and CDR2 SFDVKD. Trimming cost V 3 bases and J 5 bases; bases outside gene matches: 11. This CDR3 contains 17 residues. The CDR3 protein is CATSDLRQGAYGETQYF. The CDR3 DNA sequence: TGTGCCACCAGTGATCTCAGACAGGGGGCGTATGGTGAGACCCAGTACTTC.

Of note for this clonotype: This may be a read error: a much more frequent sequence differs by one nucleotide. V is TRBV2 and J is TRBJ1-4, with D uncertain. The CDR3 runs 14 residues. Germline V lookup: CDR1 SNHLY, CDR2 FYNNEI. The CDR3 sequence: CASSAATTNEKLVF. The CDR3 nucleotides read TGTGCCAGCAGTGCGGCGACAACTAATGAAAAACTGGTTTTT.